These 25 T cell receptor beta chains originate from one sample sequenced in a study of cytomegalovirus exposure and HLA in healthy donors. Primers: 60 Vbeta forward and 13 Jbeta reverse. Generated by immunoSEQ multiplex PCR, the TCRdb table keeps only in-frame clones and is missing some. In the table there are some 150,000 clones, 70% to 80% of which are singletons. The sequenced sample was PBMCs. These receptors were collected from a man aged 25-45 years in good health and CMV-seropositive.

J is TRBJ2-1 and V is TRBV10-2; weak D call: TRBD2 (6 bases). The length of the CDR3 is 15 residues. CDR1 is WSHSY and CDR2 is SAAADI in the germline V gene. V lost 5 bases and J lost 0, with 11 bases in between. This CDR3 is CASSNLADSYNEQFF. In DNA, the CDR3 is TGCGCCAGCAGTAACTTAGCGGACTCCTACAATGAGCAGTTCTTC.

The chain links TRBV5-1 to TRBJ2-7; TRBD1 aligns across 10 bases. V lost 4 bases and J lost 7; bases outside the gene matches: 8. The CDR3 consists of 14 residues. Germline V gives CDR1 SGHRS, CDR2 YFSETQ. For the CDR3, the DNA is TGCGCCAGCAGCCAGGGACAGGGGCTATTTGAGCAGTACTTC. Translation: CASSQGQGLFEQYF.

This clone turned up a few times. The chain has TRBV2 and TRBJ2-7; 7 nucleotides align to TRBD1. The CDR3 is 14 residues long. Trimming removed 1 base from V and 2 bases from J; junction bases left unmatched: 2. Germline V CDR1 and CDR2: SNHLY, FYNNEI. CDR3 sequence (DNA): TGTGCCAGCAGTGAAGACAGGGGTACCTACGAGCAGTACTTC. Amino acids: CASSEDRGTYEQYF.

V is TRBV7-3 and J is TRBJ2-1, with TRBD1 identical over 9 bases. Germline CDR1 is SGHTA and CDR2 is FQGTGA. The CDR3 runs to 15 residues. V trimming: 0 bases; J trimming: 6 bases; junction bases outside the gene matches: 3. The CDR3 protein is CASSLTRDRANEQFF. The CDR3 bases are TGTGCCAGCAGCTTAACCCGGGACAGGGCCAATGAGCAGTTCTTC.

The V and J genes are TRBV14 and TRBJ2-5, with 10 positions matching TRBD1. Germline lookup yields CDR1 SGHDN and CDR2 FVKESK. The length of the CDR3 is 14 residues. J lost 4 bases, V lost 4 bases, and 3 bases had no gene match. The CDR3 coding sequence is TGTGCCAGCAGCCCACGACAGGGGGCAGAGACCCAGTACTTC. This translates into CASSPRQGAETQYF.

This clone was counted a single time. The CDR3 is CASSFSGGEGYTF. The DNA for the CDR3 is TGTGCCAGCAGCTTTTCAGGGGGAGAAGGCTACACCTTC. The genes are TRBV11-3 and TRBJ1-2; 7 nucleotides line up with TRBD1. After removal of 3 bases from V and 8 bases from J, the junction contained 6 bases not matched to a gene. Germline CDR1 SGHNT, CDR2 YENEEA. The CDR3 loop spans 13 amino acids. The complete variable domain, with remaining parts taken from reference TRBV11-3 and TRBJ1-2, reads EAGVVQSPRYKIIEKKQPVAFWCNPISGHNTLYWYLQNLGQGPELLIRYENEEAVDDSQLPKDRFSAERLKGVDSTLKIQPAELGDSAVYLCASSFSGGEGYTFGSGTRLTVV.

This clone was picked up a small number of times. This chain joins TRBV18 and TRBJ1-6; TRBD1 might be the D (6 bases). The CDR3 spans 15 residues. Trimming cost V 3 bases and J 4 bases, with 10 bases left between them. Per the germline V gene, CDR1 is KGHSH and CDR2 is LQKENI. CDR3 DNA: TGTGCCAGCTCACCCCGGGACACTTATAATTCACCCCTCCACTTT. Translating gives CASSPRDTYNSPLHF.

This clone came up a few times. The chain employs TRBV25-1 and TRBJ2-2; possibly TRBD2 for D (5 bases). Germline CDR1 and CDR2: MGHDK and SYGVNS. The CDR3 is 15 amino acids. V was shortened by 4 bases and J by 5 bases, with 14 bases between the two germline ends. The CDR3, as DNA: TGTGCCAGCAGTGGGATCTCCCGGGGAACCGGGGAGCTGTTTTTT. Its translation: CASSGISRGTGELFF.

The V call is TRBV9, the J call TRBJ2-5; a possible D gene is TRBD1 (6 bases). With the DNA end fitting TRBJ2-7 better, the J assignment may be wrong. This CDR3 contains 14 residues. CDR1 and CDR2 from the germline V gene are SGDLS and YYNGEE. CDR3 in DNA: TGTGCCAGCAGCGTAGGTGGGGGCACCTACGAGCAGTACTTC. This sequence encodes CASSVGGGTYEQYF.

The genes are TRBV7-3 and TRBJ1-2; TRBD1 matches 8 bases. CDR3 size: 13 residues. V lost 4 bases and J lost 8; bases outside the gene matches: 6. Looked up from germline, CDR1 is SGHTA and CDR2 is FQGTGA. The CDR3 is CASSSGQGNGYTF. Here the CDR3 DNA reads TGTGCCAGCAGCTCAGGACAGGGCAACGGCTACACCTTC.

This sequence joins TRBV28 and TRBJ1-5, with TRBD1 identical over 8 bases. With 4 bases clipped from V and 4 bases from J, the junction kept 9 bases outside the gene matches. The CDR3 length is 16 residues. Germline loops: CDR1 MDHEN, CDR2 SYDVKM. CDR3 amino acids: CASSSSGGPINQPQHF. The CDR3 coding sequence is TGTGCCAGCAGTTCCTCAGGGGGCCCCATAAATCAGCCCCAGCATTTT. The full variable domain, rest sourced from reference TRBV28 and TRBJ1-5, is DVKVTQSSRYLVKRTGEKVFLECVQDMDHENMFWYRQDPGLGLRLIYFSYDVKMKEKGDIPEGYSVSREKKERFSLILESASTNQTSMYLCASSSSGGPINQPQHFGDGTRLSIL.

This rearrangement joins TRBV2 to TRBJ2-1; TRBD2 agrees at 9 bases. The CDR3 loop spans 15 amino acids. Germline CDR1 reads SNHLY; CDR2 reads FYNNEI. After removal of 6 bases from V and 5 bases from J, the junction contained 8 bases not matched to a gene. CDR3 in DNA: TGTGCCAGCAGGAAGACTAGCGGACTGGACAATGAGCAGTTCTTC. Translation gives CASRKTSGLDNEQFF.

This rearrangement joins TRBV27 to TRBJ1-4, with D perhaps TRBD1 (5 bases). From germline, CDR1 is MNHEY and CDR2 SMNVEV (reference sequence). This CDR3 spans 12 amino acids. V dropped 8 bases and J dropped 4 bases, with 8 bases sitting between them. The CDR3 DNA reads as TGTGCCAGCGCGGGACTTAATGAAAAACTGTTTTTT. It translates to CASAGLNEKLFF.

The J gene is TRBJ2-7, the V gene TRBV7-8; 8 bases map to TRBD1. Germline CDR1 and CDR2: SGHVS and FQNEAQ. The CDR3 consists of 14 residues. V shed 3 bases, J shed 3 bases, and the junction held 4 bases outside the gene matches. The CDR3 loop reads CASSFAGGIYEQYF. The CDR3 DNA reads TGTGCCAGCAGCTTCGCAGGGGGCATCTACGAGCAGTACTTC.

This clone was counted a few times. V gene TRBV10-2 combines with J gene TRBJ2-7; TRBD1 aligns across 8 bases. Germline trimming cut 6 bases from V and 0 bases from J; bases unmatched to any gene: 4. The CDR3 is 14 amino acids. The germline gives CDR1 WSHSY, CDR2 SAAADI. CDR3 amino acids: CASREQGDSYEQYF. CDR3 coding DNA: TGCGCCAGCAGGGAACAGGGGGACTCCTACGAGCAGTACTTC.

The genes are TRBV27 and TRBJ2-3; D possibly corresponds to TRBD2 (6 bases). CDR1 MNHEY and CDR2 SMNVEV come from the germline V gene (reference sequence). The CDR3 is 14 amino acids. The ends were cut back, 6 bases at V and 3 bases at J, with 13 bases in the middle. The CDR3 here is CASRWGDGTDTQYF. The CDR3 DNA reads TGTGCCAGCAGGTGGGGGGACGGGACAGATACGCAGTATTTT.

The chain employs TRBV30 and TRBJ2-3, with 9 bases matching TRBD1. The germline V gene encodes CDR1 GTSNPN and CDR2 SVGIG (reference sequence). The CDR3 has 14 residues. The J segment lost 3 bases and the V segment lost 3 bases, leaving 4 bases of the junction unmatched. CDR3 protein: CAWRPGQGTDTQYF. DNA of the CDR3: TGTGCCTGGAGACCGGGACAGGGTACAGATACGCAGTATTTT.

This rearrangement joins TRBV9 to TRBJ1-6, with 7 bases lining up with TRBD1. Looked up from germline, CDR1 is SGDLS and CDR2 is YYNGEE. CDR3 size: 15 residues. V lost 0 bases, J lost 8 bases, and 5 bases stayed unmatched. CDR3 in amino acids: CASSVGSRGDSPLHF. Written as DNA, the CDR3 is TGTGCCAGCAGCGTAGGGTCCAGGGGGGATTCACCCCTCCACTTT.

This CDR3 reads CASSATGVGADTQYF. The CDR3 nucleotides are TGTGCCAGCAGTGCCACAGGGGTTGGAGCAGATACGCAGTATTTT. The rearrangement uses TRBV6-6 and TRBJ2-3, with 7 bases lining up with TRBD1. The ends lost 5 bases at V and 4 bases at J; junction bases unmatched: 9. Germline CDR1 reads MNHNY; CDR2 reads SVGAGI (reference sequence). The length of the CDR3 is 15 residues.

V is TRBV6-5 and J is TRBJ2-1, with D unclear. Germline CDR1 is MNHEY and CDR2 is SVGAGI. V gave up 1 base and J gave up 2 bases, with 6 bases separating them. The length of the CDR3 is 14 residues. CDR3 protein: CASSYWQAYNEQFF. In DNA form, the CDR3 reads TGTGCCAGCAGTTACTGGCAGGCCTACAATGAGCAGTTCTTC.

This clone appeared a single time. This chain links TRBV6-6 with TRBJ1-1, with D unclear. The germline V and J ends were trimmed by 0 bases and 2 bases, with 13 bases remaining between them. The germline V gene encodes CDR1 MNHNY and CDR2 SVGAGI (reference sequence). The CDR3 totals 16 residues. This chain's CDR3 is CASSYSPSEGNTEAFF. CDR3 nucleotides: TGTGCCAGCAGTTACTCCCCAAGTGAGGGTAACACTGAAGCTTTCTTT.

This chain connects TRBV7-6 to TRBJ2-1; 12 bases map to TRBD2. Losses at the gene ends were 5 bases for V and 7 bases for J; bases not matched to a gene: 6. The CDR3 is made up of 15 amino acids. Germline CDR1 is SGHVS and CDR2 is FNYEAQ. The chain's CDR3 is CASSTGLAGLNEQFF. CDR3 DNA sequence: TGTGCCAGCAGCACTGGACTAGCGGGGCTAAATGAGCAGTTCTTC.

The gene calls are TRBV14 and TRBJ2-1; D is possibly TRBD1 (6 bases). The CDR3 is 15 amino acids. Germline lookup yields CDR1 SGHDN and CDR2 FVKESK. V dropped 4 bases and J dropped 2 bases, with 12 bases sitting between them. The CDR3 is CASSRTGYPYNEQFF. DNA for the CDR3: TGTGCCAGCAGCCGAACAGGGTACCCCTACAATGAGCAGTTCTTC. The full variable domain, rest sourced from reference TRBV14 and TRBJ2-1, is EAGVTQFPSHSVIEKGQTVTLRCDPISGHDNLYWYRRVMGKEIKFLLHFVKESKQDESGMPNNRFLAERTGGTYSTLKVQPAELEDSGVYFCASSRTGYPYNEQFFGPGTRLTVL.

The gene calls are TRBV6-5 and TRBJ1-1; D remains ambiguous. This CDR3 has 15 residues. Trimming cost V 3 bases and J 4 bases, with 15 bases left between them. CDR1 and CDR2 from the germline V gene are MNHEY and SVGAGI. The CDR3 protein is CASSYGTSWATEAFF. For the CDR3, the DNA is TGTGCCAGCAGTTATGGCACATCATGGGCCACTGAAGCTTTCTTT.

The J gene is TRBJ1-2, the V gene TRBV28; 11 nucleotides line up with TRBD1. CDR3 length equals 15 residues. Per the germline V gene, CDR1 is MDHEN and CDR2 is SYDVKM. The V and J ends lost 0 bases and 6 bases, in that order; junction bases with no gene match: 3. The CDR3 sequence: CASSLWGTGGNGYTF. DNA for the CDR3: TGTGCCAGCAGTTTATGGGGGACAGGGGGAAATGGCTACACCTTC.